A selection of T cell receptor beta chains follows, all from one sample in a study of response to subunit inactivated influenza vaccine. MiXCR, applied by TCRdb to the RT-PCR reads, yields one record per CDR3 protein. The table lists some 850,000 distinct CDR3 sequences, less than 20% of them singletons, with approximately 11% in the top ten. The input for sequencing was PBMCs from blood, taken less than 6 days after vaccination. The receptors shown here come from a man aged 45-65 years who received an inactivated influenza vaccine. Both conserved end residues are part of each CDR3. A D gene is named only where the DNA matches it firmly. Size is stated for part of the rows, as once, few or many counts, or as a class when the clone is expanded.

cdr3_nt | cdr3_aa | d_call | j_call | clone_size | v_call
TGTGCCACCAGCCCCGCCCCGGACAGAGACAATGAGCAGTTCTTC | CATSPAPDRDNEQFF | - | TRBJ2-1 | - | TRBV15
TGTGCCAGCTCACCAGGGGCAGGGGAGGCCAAAAACATTCAGTACTTC | CASSPGAGEAKNIQYF | - | TRBJ2-4 | - | TRBV18
TGCAGTGCTAGGCCACCAGGACAGGTTTCCCCAGATACGCAGTATTTT | CSARPPGQVSPDTQYF | TRBD1 | TRBJ2-3 | - | TRBV20-1
TGTGCCAGCAGCTTATCTGGGGGATCCCTCCACTTT | CASSLSGGSLHF | - | TRBJ1-6 | - | TRBV7-8
TGTGCCAGCAGCTTAGGGGCAGGCTTAATGAACACCGGGGAGCTGTTTTTT | CASSLGAGLMNTGELFF | - | TRBJ2-2 | few | TRBV7-2
TGTGCCAGCAGTTTTCCTTTGGGAAATGCCCTAGAGACCCAGTACTTC | CASSFPLGNALETQYF | - | TRBJ2-5 | few | TRBV28
TGTGCCAGCACTTTACTCATGGGGACCGACGAGCAGTACTTC | CASTLLMGTDEQYF | - | TRBJ2-7 | - | TRBV6-2/TRBV6-3
TGTGCCAGCAGTTTGGGACGGGGGGGCCGCGAGCAGTTCTTC | CASSLGRGGREQFF | TRBD2 | TRBJ2-1 | - | TRBV12-3/TRBV12-4
TGTGCCAGCAGCCCGACCTCCCGGGAAAAACTGTTTTTT | CASSPTSREKLFF | - | TRBJ1-4 | - | TRBV4-2
TGTGCCAGCAGCCCGTCGGGACAGGGGGTCGAGAAACTGTTTTTT | CASSPSGQGVEKLFF | TRBD1 | TRBJ1-4 | - | TRBV3-1
TGTGCCAGTACAACCGGGACAGGGTCTGGACAGCCCCAGCATTTT | CASTTGTGSGQPQHF | TRBD1 | TRBJ1-5 | few | TRBV19
TGTGCCAGCAGCGCCCTCGGTCGCGGTGGCACAGATACGCAGTATTTT | CASSALGRGGTDTQYF | - | TRBJ2-3 | - | TRBV9
TGTGCCATCACCGCGGGTGATACGCAGTATTTT | CAITAGDTQYF | - | TRBJ2-3 | few | TRBV10-3
TGTGCCAGCAGCGTACAGGACAATCGTGAGCAGTTCTTC | CASSVQDNREQFF | - | TRBJ2-1 | many | TRBV9
TGTGCCAGCAGTTTAGCGCATAGCAGGTTCTTCTTT | CASSLAHSRFFF | - | TRBJ1-1 | - | TRBV12-3/TRBV12-4